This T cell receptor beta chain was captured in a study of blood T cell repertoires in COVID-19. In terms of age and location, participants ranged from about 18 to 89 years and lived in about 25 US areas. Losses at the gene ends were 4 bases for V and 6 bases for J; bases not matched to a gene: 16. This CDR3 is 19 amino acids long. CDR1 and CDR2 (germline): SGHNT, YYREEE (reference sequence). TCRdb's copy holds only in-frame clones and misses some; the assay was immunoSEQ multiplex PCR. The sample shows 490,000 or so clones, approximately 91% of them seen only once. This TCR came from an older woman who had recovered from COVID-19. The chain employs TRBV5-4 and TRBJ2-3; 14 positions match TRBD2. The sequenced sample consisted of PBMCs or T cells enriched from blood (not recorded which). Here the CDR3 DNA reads TGTGCCAGCAGCCCCAGACTAGCGGGGGGGTTCCCGGCCCCGGATACGCAGTATTTT. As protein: CASSPRLAGGFPAPDTQYF.